This T cell receptor (beta chain) comes out of a study of cytomegalovirus exposure and HLA in healthy donors. Study at large: The roughly 700 first-cohort repertoires shared a platform with the roughly 120 validation repertoires, as reported in a later analysis. General study findings and limits: Cytomegalovirus-associated status was assigned to more than 150 TCR beta chains.

The method was immunoSEQ multiplex PCR; TCRdb's version includes in-frame clones alone and lacks a portion of them. The sample has 150,000 to 200,000 clones; 70% to 90% are singletons. Regarding this clone: Its antigen is as yet unknown.

Germline lookup yields CDR1 SGHKS and CDR2 YYEKEE (reference sequence). With 3 bases removed from V and 3 bases from J, the gap between germline ends came to 14 bases. There are 15 residues in the CDR3. V usage is TRBV5-5 and J usage is TRBJ2-3, with D perhaps assigned TRBD1 or TRBD2 (6 bases each). The specimen sequenced was PBMCs. The clonotype was recovered from a woman between 25 and 40 years old in good health and CMV-seronegative. CDR3 region: CASSSLGGRTDTQYF. In DNA, the CDR3 is TGTGCCAGCAGCTCCCTAGGGGGGAGGACAGATACGCAGTATTTT.